This T cell receptor beta chain was sequenced for a study of T-cell reconstitution after alpha-beta-depleted transplantation in children. Per the germline V gene, CDR1 is MNHNS and CDR2 is SASEGT. Between the trimmed V and J ends, which lost 2 bases and 1 base, there was a span of 8 bases. This CDR3 spans 14 amino acids. About this clonotype: What it binds is unknown.

General study points: T-cell counts and diversity were attributed mostly to newly produced T cells one year after transplant. Roughly two months post-transplant, alpha-beta T cells reportedly originated from several hundred graft clones that had expanded. Elevated TCRbeta diversity at day 60 was traced, in some patients, to surviving recipient T cells and thymic progenitors.

The TCRbeta library was prepared with unique molecular identifiers. In TCRdb, the PCR reads were re-called with MiXCR into one record per CDR3 protein. The sample has a few hundred thousand distinct CDR3 sequences, 20% to 30% seen once; the top ten hold just over 35%. The chain is built from TRBV6-1 and TRBJ2-5; no reliable D call. The sequence was obtained from a boy under three years old with Wiskott-Aldrich syndrome, due to receive a stem cell transplant. The source was PBMCs, collected before TCRalphabeta/CD19-depleted stem cell transplant. The CDR3 is CASSEPGGQETQYF. Written as DNA, the CDR3 is TGTGCCAGCAGTGAACCTGGCGGCCAAGAGACCCAGTACTTC.